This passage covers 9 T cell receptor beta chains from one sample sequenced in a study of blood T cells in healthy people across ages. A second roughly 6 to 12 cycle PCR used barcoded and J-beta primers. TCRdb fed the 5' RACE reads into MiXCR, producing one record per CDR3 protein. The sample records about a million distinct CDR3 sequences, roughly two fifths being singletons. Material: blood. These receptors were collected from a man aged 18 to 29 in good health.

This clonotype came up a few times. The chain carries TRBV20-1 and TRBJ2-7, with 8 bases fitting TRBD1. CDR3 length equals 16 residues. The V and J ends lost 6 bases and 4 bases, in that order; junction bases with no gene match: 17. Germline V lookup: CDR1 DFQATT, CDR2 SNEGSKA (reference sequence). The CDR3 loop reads CSAIPFQPGGEYEQYF. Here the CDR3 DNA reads TGCAGTGCCATCCCTTTTCAACCAGGGGGCGAATACGAGCAGTACTTC.

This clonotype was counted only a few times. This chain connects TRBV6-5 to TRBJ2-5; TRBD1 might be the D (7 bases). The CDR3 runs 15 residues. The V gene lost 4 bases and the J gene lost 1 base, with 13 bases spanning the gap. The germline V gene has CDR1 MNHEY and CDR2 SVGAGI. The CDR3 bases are TGTGCCAGCAGTTCCCAGGGGGGAACCCAAGAGACCCAGTACTTC. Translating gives CASSSQGGTQETQYF.

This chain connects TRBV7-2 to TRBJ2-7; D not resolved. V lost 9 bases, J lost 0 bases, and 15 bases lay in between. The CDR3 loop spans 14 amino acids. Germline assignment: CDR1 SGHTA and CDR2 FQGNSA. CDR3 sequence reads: CASNPDVSSYEQYF. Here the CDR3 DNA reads TGTGCCAGTAACCCCGACGTGAGCTCCTACGAGCAGTACTTC.

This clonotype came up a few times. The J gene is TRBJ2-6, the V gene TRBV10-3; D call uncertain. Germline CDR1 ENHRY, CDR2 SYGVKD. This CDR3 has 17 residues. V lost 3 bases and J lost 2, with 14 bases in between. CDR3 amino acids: CAISDPRRETGANVLTF. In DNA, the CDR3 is TGTGCCATCAGTGACCCCAGAAGGGAAACTGGGGCCAACGTCCTGACTTTC.

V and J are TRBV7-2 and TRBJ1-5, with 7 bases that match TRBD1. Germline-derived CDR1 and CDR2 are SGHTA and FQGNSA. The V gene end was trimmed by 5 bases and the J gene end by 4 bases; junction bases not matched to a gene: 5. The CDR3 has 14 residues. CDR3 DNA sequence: TGTGCCAGCAGCCGGGACAGAAATAATCAGCCCCAGCATTTT. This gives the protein CASSRDRNNQPQHF.

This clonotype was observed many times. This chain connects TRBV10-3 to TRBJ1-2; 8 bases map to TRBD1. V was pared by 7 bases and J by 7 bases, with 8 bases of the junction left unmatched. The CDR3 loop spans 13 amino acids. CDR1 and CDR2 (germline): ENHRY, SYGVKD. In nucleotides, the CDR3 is TGTGCCATCACCTTGGACAGGGAACGTGGCTACACCTTC. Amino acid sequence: CAITLDRERGYTF.

This chain's CDR3 is CSAQVSGARFTDTQYF. The CDR3 bases are TGCAGTGCTCAAGTGTCCGGGGCCAGGTTTACAGATACGCAGTATTTT. V usage is TRBV20-1 and J usage is TRBJ2-3; perhaps D is TRBD1 or TRBD2 (5 bases each). The CDR3 is 16 amino acids. Germline V gene sequence: CDR1 DFQATT, CDR2 SNEGSKA (reference sequence). Trimming removed 5 bases from V and 3 bases from J, with 21 bases in between.

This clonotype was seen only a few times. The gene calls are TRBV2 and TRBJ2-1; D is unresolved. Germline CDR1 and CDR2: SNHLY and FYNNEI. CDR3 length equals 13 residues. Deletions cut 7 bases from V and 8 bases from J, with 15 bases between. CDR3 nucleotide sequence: TGTGCCAGCAACGGGTGGGCTCGCGATGAGCAGTTCTTC. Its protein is CASNGWARDEQFF. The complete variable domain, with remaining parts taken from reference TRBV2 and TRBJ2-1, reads EPEVTQTPSHQVTQMGQEVILRCVPISNHLYFYWYRQILGQKVEFLVSFYNNEISEKSEIFDDQFSVERPDGSNFTLKIRSTKLEDSAMYFCASNGWARDEQFFGPGTRLTVL.

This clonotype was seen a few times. CDR3 sequence reads: CASRATSGIYNEQFF. CDR3 coding DNA: TGTGCCAGCAGGGCGACTAGCGGGATTTACAATGAGCAGTTCTTC. The genes are TRBV2 and TRBJ2-1; TRBD2 matches at 11 bases. The CDR3 is 15 residues long. Germline lookup yields CDR1 SNHLY and CDR2 FYNNEI. V lost 6 bases to trimming and J lost 4 bases; unmatched junction nucleotides: 5.